This T cell receptor (beta chain) stems from a study of PD-1 blockade in classical Hodgkin lymphoma. Only one count was recorded for this clone. The method was immunoSEQ multiplex PCR; TCRdb's version includes in-frame clones alone and lacks a portion of them. The sample lists more than 35,000 clones, around 80% seen once, with over 9.5% in the top ten. V lost 6 bases and J 4 bases, leaving 16 bases between the germline ends. The CDR3 runs to 15 residues. The germline V gene encodes CDR1 SGHNT and CDR2 YENEEA. Exposure to brentuximab vedotin varied, and each patient had relapsed following autologous stem cell transplantation. Responses achieved at best were complete response, partial response or progressive disease.

This clonotype originated in a human donor with classical Hodgkin lymphoma. The sample in question was peripheral blood mononuclear cells (PBMCs), obtained at baseline. The gene calls are TRBV11-3 and TRBJ2-1, with D maybe TRBD1 (6 bases). For the CDR3, the DNA is TGTGCCAGCAGTTTAACGTCGACAGGTTACAATGAGCAGTTCTTC. It encodes CASSLTSTGYNEQFF.